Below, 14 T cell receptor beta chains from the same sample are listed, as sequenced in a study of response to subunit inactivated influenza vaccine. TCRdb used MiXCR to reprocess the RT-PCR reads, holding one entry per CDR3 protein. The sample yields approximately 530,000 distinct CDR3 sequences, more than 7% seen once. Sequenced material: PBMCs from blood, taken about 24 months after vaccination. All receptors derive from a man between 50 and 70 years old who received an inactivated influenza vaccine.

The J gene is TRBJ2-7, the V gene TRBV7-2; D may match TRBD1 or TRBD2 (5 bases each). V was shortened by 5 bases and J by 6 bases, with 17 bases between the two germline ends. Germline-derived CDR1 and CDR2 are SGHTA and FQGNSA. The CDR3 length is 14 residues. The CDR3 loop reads CASSPGPSKGEQYF. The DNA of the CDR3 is TGTGCCAGCAGCCCGGGACCAAGTAAAGGCGAGCAGTACTTC.

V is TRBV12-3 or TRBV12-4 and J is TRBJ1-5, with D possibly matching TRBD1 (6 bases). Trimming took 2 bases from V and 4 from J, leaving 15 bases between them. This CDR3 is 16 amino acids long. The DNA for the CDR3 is TGTGCCAGCAGTTTACAATCAGGGGCCGGAAATCAGCCCCAGCATTTT. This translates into CASSLQSGAGNQPQHF.

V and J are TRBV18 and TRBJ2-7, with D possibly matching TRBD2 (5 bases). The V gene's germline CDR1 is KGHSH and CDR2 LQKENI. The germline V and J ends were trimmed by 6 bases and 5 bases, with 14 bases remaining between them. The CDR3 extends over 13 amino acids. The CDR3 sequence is CASSPPGMNEQYF. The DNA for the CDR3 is TGTGCCAGCTCCCCCCCGGGGATGAACGAGCAGTACTTC.

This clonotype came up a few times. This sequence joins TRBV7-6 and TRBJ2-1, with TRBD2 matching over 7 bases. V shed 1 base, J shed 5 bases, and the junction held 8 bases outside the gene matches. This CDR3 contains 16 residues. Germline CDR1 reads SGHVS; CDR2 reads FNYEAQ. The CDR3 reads CASSLEASGRNNEQFF. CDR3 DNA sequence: TGTGCCAGCAGCTTAGAAGCTAGCGGCCGAAACAATGAGCAGTTCTTC.

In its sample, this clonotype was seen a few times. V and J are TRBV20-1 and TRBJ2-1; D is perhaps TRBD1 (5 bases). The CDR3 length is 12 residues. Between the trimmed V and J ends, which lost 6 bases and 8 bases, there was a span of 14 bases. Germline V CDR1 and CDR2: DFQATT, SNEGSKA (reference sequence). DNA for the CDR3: TGCAGTGCACCTAGGGGCGTGTATGAGCAGTTCTTC. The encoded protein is CSAPRGVYEQFF.

The CDR3 DNA is TGTGCCAGTACTAGACAGGGGGAATACGAGCAGTACTTC. Amino acids: CASTRQGEYEQYF. The chain employs TRBV19 and TRBJ2-7; 9 bases map to TRBD1. The CDR3 runs to 13 residues. J gave up 4 bases and V 7 bases, and 5 bases lay outside the gene matches. CDR1 is LNHDA, CDR2 SQIVND, per germline (reference sequence).

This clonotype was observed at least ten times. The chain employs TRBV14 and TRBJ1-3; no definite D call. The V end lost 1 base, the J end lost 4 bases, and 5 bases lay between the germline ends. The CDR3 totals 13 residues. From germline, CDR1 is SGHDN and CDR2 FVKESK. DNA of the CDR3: TGTGCCAGCAGCCAAGCGGGGGGAAACACCATATATTTT. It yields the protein CASSQAGGNTIYF. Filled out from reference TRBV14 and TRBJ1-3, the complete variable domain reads EAGVTQFPSHSVIEKGQTVTLRCDPISGHDNLYWYRRVMGKEIKFLLHFVKESKQDESGMPNNRFLAERTGGTYSTLKVQPAELEDSGVYFCASSQAGGNTIYFGEGSWLTVV.

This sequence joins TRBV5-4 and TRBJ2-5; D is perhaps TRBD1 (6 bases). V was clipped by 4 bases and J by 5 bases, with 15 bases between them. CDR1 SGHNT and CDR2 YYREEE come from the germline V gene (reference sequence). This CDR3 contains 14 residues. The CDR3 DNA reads TGTGCCAGCAGCCCGATGACAGGCGGGGAGACCCAGTACTTC. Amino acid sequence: CASSPMTGGETQYF. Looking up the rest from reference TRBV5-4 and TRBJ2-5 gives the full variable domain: ETGVTQSPTHLIKTRGQQVTLRCSSQSGHNTVSWYQQALGQGPQFIFQYYREEENGRGNFPPRFSGLQFPNYSSELNVNALELDDSALYLCASSPMTGGETQYFGPGTRLLVL.

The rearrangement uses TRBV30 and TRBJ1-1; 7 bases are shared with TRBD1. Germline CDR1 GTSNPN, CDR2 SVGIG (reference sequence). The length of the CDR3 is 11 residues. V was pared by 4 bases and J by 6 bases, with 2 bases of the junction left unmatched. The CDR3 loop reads CAWITGAEAFF. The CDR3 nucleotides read TGTGCCTGGATTACAGGGGCTGAAGCTTTCTTT.

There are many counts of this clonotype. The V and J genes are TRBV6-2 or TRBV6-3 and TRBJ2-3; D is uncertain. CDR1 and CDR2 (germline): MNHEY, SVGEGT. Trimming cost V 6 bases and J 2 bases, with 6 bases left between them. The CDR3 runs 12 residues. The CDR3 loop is CASSEHTDTQYF. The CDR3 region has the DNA TGTGCCAGCAGCGAACACACAGATACGCAGTATTTT.

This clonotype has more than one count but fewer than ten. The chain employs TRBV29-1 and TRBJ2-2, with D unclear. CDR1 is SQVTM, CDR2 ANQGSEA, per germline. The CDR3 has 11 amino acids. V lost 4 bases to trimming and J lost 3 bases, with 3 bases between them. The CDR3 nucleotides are TGCAGCGTTGTTCACACCGGGGAGCTGTTTTTT. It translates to CSVVHTGELFF.

The DNA for the CDR3 is TGCGCCAGCAGCTTGGGAGAATCGCCAGATACGCAGTATTTT. This encodes CASSLGESPDTQYF. The chain carries TRBV5-1 and TRBJ2-3; no clear D. This CDR3 is 14 amino acids long. The germline V gene has CDR1 SGHRS and CDR2 YFSETQ. Trimming took 0 bases from V and 4 from J, leaving 9 bases between them.

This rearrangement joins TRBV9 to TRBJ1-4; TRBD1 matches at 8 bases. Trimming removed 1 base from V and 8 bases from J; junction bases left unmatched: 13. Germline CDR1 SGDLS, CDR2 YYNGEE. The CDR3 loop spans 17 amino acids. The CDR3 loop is CASSVTARTGPGEKLFF. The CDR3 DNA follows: TGTGCCAGCAGCGTAACCGCAAGGACAGGGCCGGGGGAAAAACTGTTTTTT.

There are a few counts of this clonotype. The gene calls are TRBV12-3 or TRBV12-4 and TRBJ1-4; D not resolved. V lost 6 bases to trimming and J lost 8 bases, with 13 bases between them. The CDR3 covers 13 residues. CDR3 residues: CASSRGPSEKLFF. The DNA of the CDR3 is TGTGCCAGCAGCCGAGGGCCCTCGGAAAAACTGTTTTTT.